The TCR beta chain under discussion was sequenced for a study of technical replicates of blood from several donors listed by TCRdb under 2017. The library was generated by the immunoSEQ multiplex PCR assay. As stored in TCRdb, this immuneACCESS dataset retains in-frame rearrangements with V and J assigned. A fraction of the clones does not appear; measured against another copy, unresolved V genes explain less than half of the discrepancy, and the remainder lacks a known reason. The sample data list roughly 100,000 clones, and approximately 96% of these were observed just once. Over 0.2% of the sample is held by the ten biggest clonotypes. Worth noting for this clone: Its antigen remains unidentified. No base qualities exist here, and no much larger clone lies one base off it.

The CDR3, from cysteine to phenylalanine, totals 16 residues. Here the CDR3 DNA is all that survives: 48 bases in frame from base 1. V lost 4 bases and J lost 3 bases, and the count of bases not matched to a germline gene is 7. According to the germline V gene, CDR1 reads MNHNS and CDR2 reads SASEGT. The sequence is built from TRBV6-1 and TRBJ1-3; 9 bases in the middle match TRBD1. This sequence was found in a human donor in good health. Sequencing input: T cells isolated from PBMCs. The nucleotide sequence reads as follows: TGTGCCAGCAGTGCGGGGACAGGGAACTTTGGAAACACCATATATTTT. Translated, this is CASSAGTGNFGNTIYF.